The present T cell receptor beta chain was sequenced within a study of radiotherapy plus CTLA-4 blockade in lung cancer. Generated by immunoSEQ multiplex PCR, the TCRdb table keeps only in-frame clones and is missing some. The data show some 25,000 clones, 60% to 75% seen once. The CDR3 spans 14 residues. The V gene's germline CDR1 is SGHAT and CDR2 FQNNGV. Deletions cut 2 bases from V and 7 bases from J, with 14 bases between. The TCR originated in a human donor with non-small cell lung cancer whose response to radiotherapy plus ipilimumab could not be evaluated. The chain combines TRBV11-2 with TRBJ1-1; tentatively, D is TRBD1 (6 bases). Sequences were derived from peripheral blood, sampled from a patient treated with radiotherapy plus ipilimumab. CDR3 sequence (DNA): TGTGCCAGCAGCTTAAACAGGGTCTACAGTGAAGCTTTCTTT. Protein: CASSLNRVYSEAFF. The full variable domain, with the rest looked up from reference TRBV11-2 and TRBJ1-1, is EAGVAQSPRYKIIEKRQSVAFWCNPISGHATLYWYQQILGQGPKLLIQFQNNGVVDDSQLPKDRFSAERLKGVDSTLKIQPAKLEDSAVYLCASSLNRVYSEAFFGQGTRLTVV.